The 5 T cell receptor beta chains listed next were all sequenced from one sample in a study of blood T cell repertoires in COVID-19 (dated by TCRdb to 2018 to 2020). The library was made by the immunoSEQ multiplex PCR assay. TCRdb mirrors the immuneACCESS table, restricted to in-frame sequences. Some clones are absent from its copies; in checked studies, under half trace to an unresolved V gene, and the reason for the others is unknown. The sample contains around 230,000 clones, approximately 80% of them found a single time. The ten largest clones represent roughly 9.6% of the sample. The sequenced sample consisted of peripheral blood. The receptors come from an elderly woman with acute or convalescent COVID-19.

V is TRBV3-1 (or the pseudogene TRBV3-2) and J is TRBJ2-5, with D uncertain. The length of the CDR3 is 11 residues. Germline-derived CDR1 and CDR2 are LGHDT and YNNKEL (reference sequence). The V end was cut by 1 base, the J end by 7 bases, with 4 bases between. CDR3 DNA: TGTGCCAGCAGCCAAGTTAGGACCCAGTACTTC. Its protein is CASSQVRTQYF.

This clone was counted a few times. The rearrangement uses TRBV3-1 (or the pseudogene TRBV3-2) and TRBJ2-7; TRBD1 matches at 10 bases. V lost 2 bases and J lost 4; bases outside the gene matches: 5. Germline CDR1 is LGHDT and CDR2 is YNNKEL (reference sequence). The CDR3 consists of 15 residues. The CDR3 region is CASSQLRTGGYEQYF. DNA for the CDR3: TGTGCCAGCAGCCAACTCAGGACAGGGGGATACGAGCAGTACTTC.

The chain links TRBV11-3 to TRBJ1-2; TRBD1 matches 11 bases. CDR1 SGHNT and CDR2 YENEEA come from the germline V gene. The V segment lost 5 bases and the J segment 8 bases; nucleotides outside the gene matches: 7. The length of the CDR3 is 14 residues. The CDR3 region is CASSPSRTGGGYTF. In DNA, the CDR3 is TGTGCCAGCAGCCCTTCCCGGACAGGGGGCGGCTACACCTTC.

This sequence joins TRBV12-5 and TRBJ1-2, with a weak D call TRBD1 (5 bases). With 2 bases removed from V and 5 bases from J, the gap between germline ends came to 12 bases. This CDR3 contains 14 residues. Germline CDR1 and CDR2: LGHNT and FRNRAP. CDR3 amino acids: CASGLWGVGYGYTF. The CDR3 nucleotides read TGTGCTAGTGGTTTGTGGGGGGTGGGTTATGGCTACACCTTC.

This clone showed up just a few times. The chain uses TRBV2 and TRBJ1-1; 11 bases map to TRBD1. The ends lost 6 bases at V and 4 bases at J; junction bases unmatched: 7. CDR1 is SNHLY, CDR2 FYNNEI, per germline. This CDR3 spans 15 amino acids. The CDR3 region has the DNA TGTGCCAGCAGCGGACAGGGGGCGCAGAGCACTGAAGCTTTCTTT. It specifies CASSGQGAQSTEAFF.